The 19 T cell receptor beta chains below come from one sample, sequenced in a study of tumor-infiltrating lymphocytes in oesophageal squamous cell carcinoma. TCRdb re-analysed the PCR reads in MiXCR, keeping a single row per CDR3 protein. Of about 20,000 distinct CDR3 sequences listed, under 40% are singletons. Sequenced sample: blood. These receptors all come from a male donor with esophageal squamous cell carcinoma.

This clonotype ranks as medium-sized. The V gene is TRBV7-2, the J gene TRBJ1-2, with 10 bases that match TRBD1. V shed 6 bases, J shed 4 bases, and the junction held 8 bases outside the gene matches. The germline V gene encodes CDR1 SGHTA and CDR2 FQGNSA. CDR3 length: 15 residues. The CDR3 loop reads CASRGQGQGSYGYTF. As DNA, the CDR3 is TGTGCCAGCAGGGGCCAGGGACAGGGGAGCTATGGCTACACCTTC.

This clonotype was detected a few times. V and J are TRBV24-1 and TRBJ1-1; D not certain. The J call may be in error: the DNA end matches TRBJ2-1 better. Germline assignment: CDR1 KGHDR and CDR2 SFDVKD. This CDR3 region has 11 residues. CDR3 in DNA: TGTGCCACCACCTTGGGCAATGAGCAGTTCTTC. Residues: CATTLGNEQFF.

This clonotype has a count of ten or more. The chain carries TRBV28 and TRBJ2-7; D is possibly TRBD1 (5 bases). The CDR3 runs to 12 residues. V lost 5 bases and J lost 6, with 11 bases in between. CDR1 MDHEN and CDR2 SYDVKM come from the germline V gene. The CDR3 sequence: CASSLPRAEQYF. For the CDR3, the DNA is TGTGCCAGCAGTCTCCCCAGGGCCGAGCAGTACTTC.

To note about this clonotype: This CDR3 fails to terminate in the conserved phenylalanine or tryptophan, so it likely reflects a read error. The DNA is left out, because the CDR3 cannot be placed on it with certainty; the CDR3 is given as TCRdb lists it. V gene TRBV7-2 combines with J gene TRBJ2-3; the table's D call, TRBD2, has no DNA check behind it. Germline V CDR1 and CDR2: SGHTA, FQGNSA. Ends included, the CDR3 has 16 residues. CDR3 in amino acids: CASSSGLGYYEQYFGN.

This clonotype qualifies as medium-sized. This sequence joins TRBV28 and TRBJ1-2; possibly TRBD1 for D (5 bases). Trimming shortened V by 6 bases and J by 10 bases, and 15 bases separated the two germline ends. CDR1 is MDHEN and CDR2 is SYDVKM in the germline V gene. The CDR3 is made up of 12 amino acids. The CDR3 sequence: CASSNGGVIYTF. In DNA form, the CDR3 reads TGTGCCAGCAGCAATGGGGGGGTTATCTACACCTTC.

CDR3 protein: CASSLTGYNEQYF. CDR3 bases: TGTGCCAGCAGCTTAACCGGGTACAATGAGCAGTACTTC. The chain employs TRBV7-3 and TRBJ2-7; D call uncertain. CDR1 is SGHTA, CDR2 FQGTGA, per germline. The CDR3 runs to 13 residues. Trimming stripped 0 bases from V and 7 bases from J, with 10 bases between.

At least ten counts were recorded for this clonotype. The CDR3 sequence is CASSRDHGNTGELFF. CDR3 coding DNA: TGCGCCAGCAGCCGGGACCACGGGAACACCGGGGAGCTGTTTTTT. The rearrangement links TRBV5-1 to TRBJ2-2, with D tentatively TRBD1 or TRBD2 (5 bases each). The CDR3 contains 15 residues. V was clipped by 4 bases and J by 1 base, with 11 bases between them. Per germline, CDR1 SGHRS and CDR2 YFSETQ.

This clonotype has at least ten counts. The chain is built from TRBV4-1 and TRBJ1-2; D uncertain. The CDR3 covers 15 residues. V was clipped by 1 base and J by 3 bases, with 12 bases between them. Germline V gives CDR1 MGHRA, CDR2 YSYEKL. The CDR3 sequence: CASSQVVGSYYGYTF. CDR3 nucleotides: TGCGCCAGCAGCCAAGTGGTTGGCAGCTACTATGGCTACACCTTC.

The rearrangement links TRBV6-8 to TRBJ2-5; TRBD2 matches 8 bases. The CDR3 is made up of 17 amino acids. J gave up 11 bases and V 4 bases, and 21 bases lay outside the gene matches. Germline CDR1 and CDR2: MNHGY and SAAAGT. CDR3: CASSLAGLSLGTDTQYF. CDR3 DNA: TGTGCCAGCAGTTTAGCGGGACTTAGTCTTGGCACAGATACGCAGTACTTC.

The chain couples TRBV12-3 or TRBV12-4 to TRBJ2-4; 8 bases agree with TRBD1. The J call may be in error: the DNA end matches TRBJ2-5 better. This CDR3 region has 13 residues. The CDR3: CASTQGARETQYF. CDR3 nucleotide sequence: TGTGCCAGCACCCAGGGGGCGCGGGAGACCCAGTACTTC.

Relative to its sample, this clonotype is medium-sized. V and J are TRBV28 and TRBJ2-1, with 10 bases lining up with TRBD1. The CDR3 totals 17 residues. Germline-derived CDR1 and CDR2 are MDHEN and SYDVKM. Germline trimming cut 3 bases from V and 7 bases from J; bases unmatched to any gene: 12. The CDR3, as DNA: TGTGCCAGCAGTTTCCCTAAGACAGGGGGCGCAATGAATGAGCAGTTCTTC. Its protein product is CASSFPKTGGAMNEQFF. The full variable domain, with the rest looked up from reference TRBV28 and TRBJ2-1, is DVKVTQSSRYLVKRTGEKVFLECVQDMDHENMFWYRQDPGLGLRLIYFSYDVKMKEKGDIPEGYSVSREKKERFSLILESASTNQTSMYLCASSFPKTGGAMNEQFFGPGTRLTVL.

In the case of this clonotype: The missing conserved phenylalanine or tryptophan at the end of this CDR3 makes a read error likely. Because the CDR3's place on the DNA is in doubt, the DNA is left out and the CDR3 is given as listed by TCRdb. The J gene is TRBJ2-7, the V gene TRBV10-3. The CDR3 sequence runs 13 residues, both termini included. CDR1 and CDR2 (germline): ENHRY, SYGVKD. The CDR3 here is CAIPGNYGYTFGS.

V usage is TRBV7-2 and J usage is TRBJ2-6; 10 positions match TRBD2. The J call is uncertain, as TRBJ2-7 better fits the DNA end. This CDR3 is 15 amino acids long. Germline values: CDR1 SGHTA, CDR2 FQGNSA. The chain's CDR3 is CASSSVAGGPYEQYF. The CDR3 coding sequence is TGTGCCAGCAGCTCGGTAGCGGGAGGCCCCTACGAGCAGTACTTC.

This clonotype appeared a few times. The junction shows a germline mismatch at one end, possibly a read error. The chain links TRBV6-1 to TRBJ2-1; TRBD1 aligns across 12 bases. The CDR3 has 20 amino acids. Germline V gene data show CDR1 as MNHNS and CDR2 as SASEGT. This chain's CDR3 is CASSEAGQGARSSYNSPLHF. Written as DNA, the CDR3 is TGTGCCAGCAGTGAAGCGGGACAGGGGGCCCGGAGCTCCTATAATTCACCCCTCCACTTC.

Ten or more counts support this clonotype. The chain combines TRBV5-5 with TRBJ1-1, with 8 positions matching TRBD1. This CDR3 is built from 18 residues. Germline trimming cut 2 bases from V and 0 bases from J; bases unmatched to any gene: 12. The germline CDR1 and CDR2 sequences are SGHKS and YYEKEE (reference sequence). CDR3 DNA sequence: TGTGCCAGCAGCTTTTTACCCACAGGGACAGGCATGAACACTGAAGCTTTCTTT. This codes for CASSFLPTGTGMNTEAFF.

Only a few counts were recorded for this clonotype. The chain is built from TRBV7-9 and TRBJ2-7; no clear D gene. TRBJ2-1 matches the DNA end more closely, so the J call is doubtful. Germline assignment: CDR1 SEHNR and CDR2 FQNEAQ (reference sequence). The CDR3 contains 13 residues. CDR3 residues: CASSFLGRDEQFF. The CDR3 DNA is TGTGCCAGCAGCTTCCTGGGTAGGGATGAGCAGTTCTTC.

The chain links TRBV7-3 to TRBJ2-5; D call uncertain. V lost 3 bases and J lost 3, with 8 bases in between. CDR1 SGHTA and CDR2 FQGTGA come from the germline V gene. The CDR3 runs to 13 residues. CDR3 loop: CASSFGREETQYF. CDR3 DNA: TGTGCCAGCAGCTTCGGCCGCGAAGAGACCCAGTACTTC. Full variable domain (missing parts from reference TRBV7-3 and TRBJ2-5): GAGVSQTPSNKVTEKGKYVELRCDPISGHTALYWYRQSLGQGPEFLIYFQGTGAADDSGLPNDRFFAVRPEGSVSTLKIQRTERGDSAVYLCASSFGREETQYFGPGTRLLVL.

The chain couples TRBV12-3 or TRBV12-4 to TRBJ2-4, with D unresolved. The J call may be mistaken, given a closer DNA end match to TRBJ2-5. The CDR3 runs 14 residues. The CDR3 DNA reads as TGTGCCAGCAGTTTAAGGCACCTCCAAGAGACCCAGTACTTC. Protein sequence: CASSLRHLQETQYF.

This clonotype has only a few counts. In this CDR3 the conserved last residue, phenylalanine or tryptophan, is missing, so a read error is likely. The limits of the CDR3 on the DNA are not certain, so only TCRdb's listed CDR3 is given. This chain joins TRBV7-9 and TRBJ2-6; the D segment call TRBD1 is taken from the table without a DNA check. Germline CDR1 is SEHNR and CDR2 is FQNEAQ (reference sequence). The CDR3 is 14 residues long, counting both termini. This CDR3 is CASSPRGYEQYFGA.